A single sample is the source of the 21 T cell receptor beta chains below, sequenced in a study of Graves' ophthalmopathy and Graves' hyperthyroidism (dated by TCRdb to 2017 to 2018). TCRdb records Illumina HiSeq 2000 as the sequencer. TCR beta CDR3 regions were amplified from RNA transcripts for repertoire sequencing. A first-round RT-PCR used HTBI primers with the Qiagen OneStep RT-PCR kit, followed by a second-round multiplex PCR, size selection and purification. The public sequencing data were trimmed at Q25 with fastp and processed into clonotypes with MiXCR by TCRdb, which kept only in-frame beta chains. Each entry merges the rows of one CDR3 protein and shows their most common DNA and genes. Recorded for this sample are over 150,000 distinct CDR3 sequences; roughly two fifths of them occurred a single time. Less than 6% of the sample belongs to the ten largest clones. Specimen: peripheral blood. The receptors shown here come from a middle-aged woman with Graves' ophthalmopathy. Donor details come from another sample of the same person, matched by shared clones.

This clonotype was observed at least ten times. The chain recombines TRBV29-1 with TRBJ1-1; 9 nucleotides match TRBD1. V shed 5 bases, J shed 2 bases, and the junction held 3 bases outside the gene matches. Germline assignment: CDR1 SQVTM and CDR2 ANQGSEA. This CDR3 contains 13 residues. The CDR3 sequence is CSVSGQGNTEAFF. DNA for the CDR3: TGCAGCGTTTCGGGACAGGGAAACACTGAAGCTTTCTTT.

This chain joins TRBV28 and TRBJ1-2; TRBD1 is a possible D gene (6 bases). Germline CDR1 is MDHEN and CDR2 is SYDVKM. This CDR3 is built from 17 residues. The V end was cut by 5 bases, the J end by 6 bases, with 25 bases between. The CDR3 loop reads CASSTMTRPDGGHGYTF. The CDR3 coding sequence is TGTGCCAGCAGTACTATGACCAGACCAGACGGGGGGCATGGCTACACCTTC.

The CDR3 DNA reads as TGTGCCAGTTCTAATTCCGGGACACGGACTGGGGAGCTGTTTTTT. Its protein product is CASSNSGTRTGELFF. The V and J genes are TRBV12-3 or TRBV12-4 and TRBJ2-2, with TRBD1 as a possible D gene (6 bases). Trimming removed 9 bases at V and 8 bases at J, with 22 bases between. The CDR3 covers 15 residues.

This clonotype was picked up many times. The chain combines TRBV2 with TRBJ1-5; possibly TRBD1 for D (6 bases). The CDR3 is 15 residues long. The V and J ends lost 7 bases and 0 bases respectively, with 13 bases between them. In germline, CDR1 is SNHLY, CDR2 FYNNEI. The CDR3 region has the DNA TGTGCCAGCATGAGGGACAACTATAGCAATCAGCCCCAGCATTTT. Its translation: CASMRDNYSNQPQHF.

The sample holds many counts of this clonotype. The chain has TRBV28 and TRBJ1-2; a weak D match, TRBD1 (5 bases). V was clipped by 10 bases and J by 4 bases, with 22 bases between them. This CDR3 comprises 15 residues. Germline lookup yields CDR1 MDHEN and CDR2 SYDVKM. CDR3: CATHLPRQRAYGYTF. The CDR3 nucleotides read TGTGCCACCCATCTGCCCAGACAGAGAGCCTATGGCTACACCTTC.

The chain couples TRBV28 to TRBJ1-6, with D unclear. The ends were cut back, 4 bases at V and 13 bases at J, with 23 bases in the middle. This CDR3 has 16 amino acids. Germline CDR1 MDHEN, CDR2 SYDVKM. CDR3 in DNA: TGTGCCAGCAGTTACTCTCCCGAGGGCCTGGGGTCTCCCCTCCACTTT. Translation gives CASSYSPEGLGSPLHF.

The chain has TRBV12-3 or TRBV12-4 and TRBJ1-1; 9 bases are a match to TRBD1. Trimming at V came to 6 bases and at J to 1 base, leaving 9 bases not matched to a gene. There are 16 residues in the CDR3. The CDR3, as DNA: TGTGCCAGCAGATCCGGGACAGGGCCAACGAACACTGAAGCTTTCTTT. It codes for CASRSGTGPTNTEAFF.

This clonotype appeared a few times. The chain combines TRBV11-2 with TRBJ2-7; 7 bases agree with TRBD1. Germline V gene lookup returns CDR1 SGHAT and CDR2 FQNNGV. The CDR3 covers 15 residues. J lost 1 base, V lost 1 base, and 4 bases had no gene match. The CDR3 here is CASSLVNRGSYEQYF. CDR3 coding DNA: TGTGCCAGCAGCTTAGTCAACAGGGGTTCCTACGAGCAGTACTTC. The whole variable domain, filled in from reference TRBV11-2 and TRBJ2-7, reads EAGVAQSPRYKIIEKRQSVAFWCNPISGHATLYWYQQILGQGPKLLIQFQNNGVVDDSQLPKDRFSAERLKGVDSTLKIQPAKLEDSAVYLCASSLVNRGSYEQYFGPGTRLTVT.

The genes are TRBV7-2 and TRBJ2-7; a possible D gene is TRBD2 (6 bases). The CDR3 spans 14 residues. Germline V gene data show CDR1 as SGHTA and CDR2 as FQGNSA. V lost 6 bases to trimming and J lost 5 bases, with 17 bases between them. For the CDR3, the DNA is TGTGCCAGCAGTTGGGGACTTCAGGGTCACGAGCAGTACTTC. Its translation: CASSWGLQGHEQYF.

This clonotype was seen at least ten times. This chain uses TRBV11-2 with TRBJ2-7; 9 bases match TRBD1. This CDR3 comprises 15 residues. Germline V gives CDR1 SGHAT, CDR2 FQNNGV. The V gene end was trimmed by 3 bases and the J gene end by 0 bases; junction bases not matched to a gene: 3. CDR3 loop: CASSFSTGGSYEQYF. CDR3 nucleotides: TGTGCCAGCAGCTTTTCGACAGGGGGCTCCTACGAGCAGTACTTC.

This clonotype was counted ten times or more. The genes are TRBV7-2 and TRBJ1-5; D is perhaps TRBD1 (5 bases). In germline, CDR1 is SGHTA, CDR2 FQGNSA. Trimming took 5 bases from V and 0 from J, leaving 11 bases between them. This CDR3 has 15 residues. The CDR3 is CASSPRGDSNQPQHF. CDR3 nucleotides: TGTGCCAGCAGCCCTAGGGGAGATAGCAATCAGCCCCAGCATTTT.

This clonotype was detected ten times or more. V gene TRBV18 combines with J gene TRBJ1-2; 7 bases match TRBD1. Germline loops: CDR1 KGHSH, CDR2 LQKENI. The CDR3 covers 14 residues. The V and J ends lost 2 bases and 5 bases, in that order; junction bases with no gene match: 5. CDR3 DNA: TGTGCCAGCTCACCAGCTATACAGGGGTATGGCTACACCTTC. Protein sequence: CASSPAIQGYGYTF. Variable domain in full (rest from reference TRBV18 and TRBJ1-2): NAGVMQNPRHLVRRRGQEARLRCSPMKGHSHVYWYRQLPEEGLKFMVYLQKENIIDESGMPKERFSAEFPKEGPSILRIQQVVRGDSAAYFCASSPAIQGYGYTFGSGTRLTVV.

The gene calls are TRBV11-2 and TRBJ1-2; no clear D gene. Trimming took 1 base from V and 8 from J, leaving 14 bases between them. CDR3 length: 14 residues. CDR1 and CDR2 from the germline V gene are SGHAT and FQNNGV. Written as DNA, the CDR3 is TGTGCCAGCAGCTTAGCGCGGTCGGTTGAGGGCTACACCTTC. Translating gives CASSLARSVEGYTF.

The chain links TRBV6-5 to TRBJ1-2; D not resolved. V lost 4 bases to trimming and J lost 1 base, with 7 bases between them. Germline CDR1 and CDR2: MNHEY and SVGAGI. This CDR3 has 13 amino acids. The CDR3 is CASSSDFNYGYTF. The DNA of the CDR3 is TGTGCCAGCAGTTCCGACTTTAACTATGGCTACACCTTC.

The chain links TRBV6-5 to TRBJ2-5; 8 positions agree with TRBD2. The CDR3 spans 15 residues. From germline, CDR1 is MNHEY and CDR2 SVGAGI. The V gene end was trimmed by 2 bases and the J gene end by 8 bases; junction bases not matched to a gene: 10. The CDR3 is CASSYPREGRGTQYF. CDR3 coding DNA: TGTGCCAGCAGTTACCCCCGGGAGGGCCGGGGAACCCAGTACTTC.

The J gene is TRBJ2-4, the V gene TRBV6-5, with D perhaps matching TRBD1 or TRBD2 (5 bases each). Trimming took off 3 bases at V and 5 bases at J, with 11 bases between the two ends. Germline CDR1 is MNHEY and CDR2 is SVGAGI. The CDR3 is 14 residues long. CDR3 DNA sequence: TGTGCCAGCAGTTATTCGATGGGACAAAACATTCAGTACTTC. Encoded protein: CASSYSMGQNIQYF.

The chain joins TRBV20-1 to TRBJ2-5; perhaps TRBD2 as D (6 bases). This CDR3 region has 16 residues. Germline V CDR1 and CDR2: DFQATT, SNEGSKA (reference sequence). Trimming took 0 bases from V and 5 from J, leaving 19 bases between them. The CDR3 DNA reads as TGCAGTGCTAGAGATGTCCAGGCCCGGGGGTGGGAGACCCAGTACTTC. Amino acids: CSARDVQARGWETQYF.

The chain recombines TRBV18 with TRBJ1-1, with D perhaps matching TRBD1 (6 bases). V dropped 5 bases and J dropped 3 bases, with 13 bases sitting between them. Germline V gives CDR1 KGHSH, CDR2 LQKENI. The CDR3 sequence is 14 residues long. The CDR3 nucleotides read TGTGCCAGCTCAGACGCGACAGGCTACACTGAAGCTTTCTTT. It yields the protein CASSDATGYTEAFF.

The rearrangement uses TRBV5-1 and TRBJ2-5; D gene ambiguous. Germline loops: CDR1 SGHRS, CDR2 YFSETQ. Trimming stripped 0 bases from V and 5 bases from J, with 14 bases between. The CDR3 has 15 residues. This CDR3 is CASSLATLARETQYF. CDR3 sequence (DNA): TGCGCCAGCAGCTTGGCAACCCTGGCGCGGGAGACCCAGTACTTC.

This clonotype was seen ten or more times. The chain couples TRBV5-1 to TRBJ1-3, with D unresolved. Germline CDR1 reads SGHRS; CDR2 reads YFSETQ. V was cut by 1 base and J by 4 bases, with 9 bases left in between. The CDR3 is made up of 14 amino acids. CDR3 sequence (DNA): TGCGCCAGCAGCTTGCCGGGAGGAGGAAACACCATATATTTT. Protein: CASSLPGGGNTIYF.

The chain carries TRBV6-2 or TRBV6-3 and TRBJ1-1, with D tentatively TRBD1 (5 bases). The germline V and J ends were trimmed by 6 bases and 9 bases, with 11 bases remaining between them. Germline V lookup: CDR1 MNHEY, CDR2 SVGEGT. The CDR3 totals 11 residues. CDR3 residues: CASRSGVKAFF. CDR3 nucleotide sequence: TGTGCCAGCAGGTCGGGGGTAAAAGCTTTCTTT.